The next 13 T cell receptor beta chains were all read from a single sample in a study of cytomegalovirus exposure and HLA in healthy donors. A multiplex PCR was run with 60 Vbeta primers and 13 Jbeta primers. TCRdb's copy holds only in-frame clones and misses some; the assay was immunoSEQ multiplex PCR. This sample has 100,000 to 150,000 clones, with around 78% found just once. The sequencing input was PBMCs. Receptors originate from a woman between 50 and 59 years old in good health and CMV-seronegative.

The chain links TRBV12-1 to TRBJ2-7; the tabulated D call, TRBD2, remains unverified against the DNA. TRBV12-1 is a pseudogene locus. This CDR3 has 16 residues. CDR3 sequence: CASSLGTSGRSYEQYV. CDR3 DNA sequence: TGTGCCAGCAGCTTAGGGACTAGCGGGAGGTCCTACGAGCAGTACGTC.

This clone was observed a handful of times. The CDR3 loop reads CASSLTGGREYEQYF. CDR3 bases: TGTGCCAGCTCACTCACCGGGGGGCGGGAGTACGAGCAGTACTTC. The chain combines TRBV18 with TRBJ2-7; perhaps TRBD2 as D (7 bases). Trimming pared 4 bases from V and 4 bases from J, leaving 17 bases between. The CDR3 loop spans 15 amino acids. Looked up from germline, CDR1 is KGHSH and CDR2 is LQKENI.

The chain couples TRBV11-2 to TRBJ2-7; 10 positions match TRBD2. Germline CDR1 is SGHAT and CDR2 is FQNNGV. The CDR3 runs 15 residues. J lost 2 bases, V lost 7 bases, and 8 bases had no gene match. CDR3 DNA: TGTGCCAGCACCCGGACTAGCGGCAAAACCTACGAGCAGTACTTC. This translates into CASTRTSGKTYEQYF.

The CDR3 loop reads CASSLFSAGGLWGNQPQHF. DNA for the CDR3: TGTGCCAGCAGTTTATTCTCCGCCGGGGGTCTATGGGGCAATCAGCCCCAGCATTTT. V is TRBV28 and J is TRBJ1-5; D might be TRBD1 (5 bases). CDR1 and CDR2 (germline): MDHEN, SYDVKM. The CDR3 is made up of 19 amino acids. The V end was cut by 1 base, the J end by 2 bases, with 21 bases between.

The chain joins TRBV4-1 to TRBJ2-1; maybe TRBD1 (6 bases). The ends were cut back, 1 base at V and 6 bases at J, with 19 bases in the middle. Germline assignment: CDR1 MGHRA and CDR2 YSYEKL. The CDR3 is made up of 17 amino acids. CDR3 nucleotide sequence: TGCGCCAGCAGCCAAGCCCCCCAGGGGAATCCTTTCAATGAGCAGTTCTTC. Its translation: CASSQAPQGNPFNEQFF.

The chain employs TRBV4-3 and TRBJ2-5; perhaps TRBD2 as D (5 bases). V shed 1 base and J shed 5 bases, with 14 bases lying between them. The CDR3 extends over 15 amino acids. Germline values: CDR1 LGHNA, CDR2 YSLEER. CDR3 sequence: CASSQAAAGEETQYF. The CDR3 region has the DNA TGCGCCAGCAGCCAAGCGGCGGCGGGTGAGGAGACCCAGTACTTC.

The chain recombines TRBV5-1 with TRBJ2-3; TRBD2 is a possible D gene (6 bases). CDR1 and CDR2 from the germline V gene are SGHRS and YFSETQ. Trimming took off 2 bases at V and 2 bases at J, with 15 bases between the two ends. The CDR3 contains 16 residues. CDR3: CASSLSASAPTDTQYF. The CDR3 DNA reads TGCGCCAGCAGCTTATCGGCTAGCGCCCCCACAGATACGCAGTATTTT.

V is TRBV28 and J is TRBJ2-5; D is perhaps TRBD1 (5 bases). Trimming left V 2 bases short and J 5 bases short, with 12 bases between. CDR3 size: 14 residues. CDR1 is MDHEN, CDR2 SYDVKM, per germline. CDR3 DNA: TGTGCCAGCAGTTTAATGCAGGGCACGGAGACCCAGTACTTC. This encodes CASSLMQGTETQYF. The variable domain in full, completed from reference TRBV28 and TRBJ2-5, reads DVKVTQSSRYLVKRTGEKVFLECVQDMDHENMFWYRQDPGLGLRLIYFSYDVKMKEKGDIPEGYSVSREKKERFSLILESASTNQTSMYLCASSLMQGTETQYFGPGTRLLVL.

The chain recombines TRBV6-6 with TRBJ1-5, with a possible D match to TRBD1 (5 bases). The CDR3 spans 13 residues. V was trimmed by 10 bases and J by 5 bases, leaving 15 bases between them. Looked up from germline, CDR1 is MNHNY and CDR2 is SVGAGI (reference sequence). Written as DNA, the CDR3 is TGTGCCACCCGGGGCCCGGGGGATCAGCCCCAGCATTTT. Translating gives CATRGPGDQPQHF.

The chain uses TRBV4-3 and TRBJ2-4; 9 positions match TRBD2. Germline V gene sequence: CDR1 LGHNA, CDR2 YSLEER. The length of the CDR3 is 17 residues. V lost 0 bases and J lost 7; bases outside the gene matches: 10. This CDR3 reads CASSQDYGGRGANIQYF. CDR3 sequence (DNA): TGCGCCAGCAGCCAAGATTACGGCGGGAGGGGGGCGAACATTCAGTACTTC.

The chain couples TRBV7-6 to TRBJ2-4; D is ambiguous. CDR1 SGHVS and CDR2 FNYEAQ come from the germline V gene. Trimming left V 5 bases short and J 5 bases short, with 13 bases between. The CDR3 extends over 14 amino acids. DNA of the CDR3: TGTGCCAGCAGCCCAAGTCCACCGGAAAACATTCAGTACTTC. Encoded protein: CASSPSPPENIQYF.

The gene calls are TRBV13 and TRBJ2-7; the D is unclear. CDR3 length: 11 residues. CDR1 is PRHDT, CDR2 FYEKMQ, per germline (reference sequence). With 6 bases removed from V and 3 bases from J, the gap between germline ends came to 6 bases. The CDR3 region has the DNA TGTGCCAGCAGACGGTACTACGAGCAGTACGTC. Translation gives CASRRYYEQYV.

The chain carries TRBV28 and TRBJ2-5, with a possible D match to TRBD1 (5 bases). The J call is uncertain, as TRBJ2-7 better fits the DNA end. Germline lookup yields CDR1 MDHEN and CDR2 SYDVKM. The CDR3 contains 15 residues. The CDR3 sequence is CASSWGGVSSYEQYF. CDR3 DNA: TGTGCCAGCAGTTGGGGCGGCGTATCCTCCTACGAGCAGTACTTC.